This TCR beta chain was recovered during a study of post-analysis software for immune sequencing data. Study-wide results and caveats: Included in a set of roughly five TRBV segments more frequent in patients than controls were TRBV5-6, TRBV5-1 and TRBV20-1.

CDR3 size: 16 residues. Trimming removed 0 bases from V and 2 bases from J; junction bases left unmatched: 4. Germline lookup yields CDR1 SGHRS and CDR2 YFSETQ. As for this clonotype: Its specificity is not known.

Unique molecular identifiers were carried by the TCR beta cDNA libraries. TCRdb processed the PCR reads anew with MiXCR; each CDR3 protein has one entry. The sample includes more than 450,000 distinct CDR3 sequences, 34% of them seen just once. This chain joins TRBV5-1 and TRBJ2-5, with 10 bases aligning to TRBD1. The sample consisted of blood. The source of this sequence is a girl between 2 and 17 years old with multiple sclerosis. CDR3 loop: CASSLEGQGPQETQYF. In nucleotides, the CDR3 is TGCGCCAGCAGCTTGGAGGGACAGGGGCCACAAGAGACCCAGTACTTC.